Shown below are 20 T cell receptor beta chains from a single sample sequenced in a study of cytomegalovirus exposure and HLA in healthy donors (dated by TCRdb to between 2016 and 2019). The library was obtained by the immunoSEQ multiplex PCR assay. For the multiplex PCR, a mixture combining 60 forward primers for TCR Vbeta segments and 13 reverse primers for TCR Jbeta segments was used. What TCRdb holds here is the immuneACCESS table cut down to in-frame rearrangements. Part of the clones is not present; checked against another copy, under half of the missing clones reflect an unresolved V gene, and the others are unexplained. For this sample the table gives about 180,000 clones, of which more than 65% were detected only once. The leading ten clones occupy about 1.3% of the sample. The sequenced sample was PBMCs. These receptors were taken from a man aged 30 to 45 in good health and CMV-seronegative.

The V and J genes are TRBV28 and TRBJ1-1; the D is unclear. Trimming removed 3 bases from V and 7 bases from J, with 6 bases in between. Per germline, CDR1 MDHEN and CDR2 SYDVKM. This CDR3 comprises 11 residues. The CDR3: CASSFGLEAFF. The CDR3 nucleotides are TGTGCCAGCAGTTTCGGACTTGAAGCTTTCTTT.

The CDR3 DNA reads as TGTGCCAGCAGTTCACCCCGCGGGACAGGGAGCCACGAGCAGTACTTC. Translated: CASSSPRGTGSHEQYF. The chain combines TRBV27 with TRBJ2-7; TRBD1 matches at 9 bases. J gave up 5 bases and V 4 bases, and 12 bases lay outside the gene matches. CDR3 length: 16 amino acids. Per germline, CDR1 MNHEY and CDR2 SMNVEV (reference sequence).

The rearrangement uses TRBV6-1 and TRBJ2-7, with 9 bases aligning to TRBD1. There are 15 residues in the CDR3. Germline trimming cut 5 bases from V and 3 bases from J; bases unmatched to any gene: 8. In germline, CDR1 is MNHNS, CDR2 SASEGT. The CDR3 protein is CASSTQGAGIYEQYF. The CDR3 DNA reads TGTGCCAGCAGTACACAGGGGGCTGGGATCTACGAGCAGTACTTC.

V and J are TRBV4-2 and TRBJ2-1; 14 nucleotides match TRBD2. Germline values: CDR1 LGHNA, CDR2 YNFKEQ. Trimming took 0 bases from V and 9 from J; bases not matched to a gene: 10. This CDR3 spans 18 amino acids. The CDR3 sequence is CASSQDSSGTSGSFEQFF. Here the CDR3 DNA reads TGTGCCAGCAGCCAAGATAGTTCCGGGACTAGCGGGAGTTTTGAGCAGTTCTTC.

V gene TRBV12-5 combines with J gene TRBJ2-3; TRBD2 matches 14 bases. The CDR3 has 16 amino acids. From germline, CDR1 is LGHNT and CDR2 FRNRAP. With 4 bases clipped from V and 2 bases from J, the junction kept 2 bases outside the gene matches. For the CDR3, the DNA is TGTGCTAGTGGTTCGGGACTAGCGGGGGCCACAGATACGCAGTATTTT. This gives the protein CASGSGLAGATDTQYF. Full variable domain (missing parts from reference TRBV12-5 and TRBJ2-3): DARVTQTPRHKVTEMGQEVTMRCQPILGHNTVFWYRQTMMQGLELLAYFRNRAPLDDSGMPKDRFSAEMPDATLATLKIQPSEPRDSAVYFCASGSGLAGATDTQYFGPGTRLTVL.

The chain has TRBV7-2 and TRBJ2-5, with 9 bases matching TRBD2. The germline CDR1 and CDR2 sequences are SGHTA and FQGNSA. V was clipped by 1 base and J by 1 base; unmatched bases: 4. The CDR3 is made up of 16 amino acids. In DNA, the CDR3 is TGTGCCAGCAGCTTAGTTGGGCGGGGGGGCCAAGAGACCCAGTACTTC. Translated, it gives CASSLVGRGGQETQYF.

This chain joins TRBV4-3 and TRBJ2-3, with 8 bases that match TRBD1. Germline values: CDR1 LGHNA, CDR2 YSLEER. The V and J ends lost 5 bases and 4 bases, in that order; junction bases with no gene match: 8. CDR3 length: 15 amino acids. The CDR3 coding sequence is TGCGCCAGCAGCTCTCGCGGACAGGGACCAGATACGCAGTATTTT. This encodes CASSSRGQGPDTQYF.

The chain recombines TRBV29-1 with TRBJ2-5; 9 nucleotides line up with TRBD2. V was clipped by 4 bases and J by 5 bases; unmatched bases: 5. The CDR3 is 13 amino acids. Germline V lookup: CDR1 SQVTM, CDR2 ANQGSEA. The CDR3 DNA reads TGCAGCGTTGTTAGCGGGAGAGCGGAGACCCAGTACTTC. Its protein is CSVVSGRAETQYF.

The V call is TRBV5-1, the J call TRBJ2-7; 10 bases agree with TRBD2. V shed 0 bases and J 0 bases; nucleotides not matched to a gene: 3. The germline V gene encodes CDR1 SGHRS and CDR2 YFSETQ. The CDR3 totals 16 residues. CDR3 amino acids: CASSLGPSGGSYEQYF. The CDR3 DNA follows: TGCGCCAGCAGCTTGGGACCTAGCGGGGGCTCCTACGAGCAGTACTTC.

CDR3: CASSLSGVSMNTEAFF. The DNA for the CDR3 is TGCGCCAGCAGCTTGTCGGGGGTCAGCATGAACACTGAAGCTTTCTTT. This chain uses TRBV5-1 with TRBJ1-1, with a weak D call TRBD1 (5 bases). The CDR3 runs 16 residues. Germline lookup yields CDR1 SGHRS and CDR2 YFSETQ. Deletions cut 1 base from V and 0 bases from J, with 13 bases between.

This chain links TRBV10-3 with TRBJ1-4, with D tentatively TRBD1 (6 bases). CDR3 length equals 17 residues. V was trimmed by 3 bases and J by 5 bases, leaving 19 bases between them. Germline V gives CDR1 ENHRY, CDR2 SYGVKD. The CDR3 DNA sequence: TGTGCCATCAGTGAACAGTGGGACAACGCTAAGAATGAAAAACTGTTTTTT. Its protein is CAISEQWDNAKNEKLFF.

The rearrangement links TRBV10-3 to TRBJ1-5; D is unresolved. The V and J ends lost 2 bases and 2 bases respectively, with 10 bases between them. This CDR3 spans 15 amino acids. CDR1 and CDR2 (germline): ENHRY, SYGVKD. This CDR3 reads CAISEAGMGNQPQHF. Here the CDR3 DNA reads TGTGCCATCAGTGAGGCGGGTATGGGCAATCAGCCCCAGCATTTT.

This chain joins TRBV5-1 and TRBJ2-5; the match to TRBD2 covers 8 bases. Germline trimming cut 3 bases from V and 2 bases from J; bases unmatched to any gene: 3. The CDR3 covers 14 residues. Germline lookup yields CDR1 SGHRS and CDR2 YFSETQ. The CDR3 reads CASSSTSAQETQYF. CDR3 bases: TGCGCCAGCAGCTCGACTAGCGCTCAAGAGACCCAGTACTTC.

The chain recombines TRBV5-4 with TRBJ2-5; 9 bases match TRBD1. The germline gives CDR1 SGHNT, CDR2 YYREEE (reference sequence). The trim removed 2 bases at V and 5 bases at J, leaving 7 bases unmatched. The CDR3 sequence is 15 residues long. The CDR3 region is CASSFPFDRGETQYF. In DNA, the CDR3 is TGTGCCAGCAGCTTTCCCTTTGACAGGGGGGAGACCCAGTACTTC.

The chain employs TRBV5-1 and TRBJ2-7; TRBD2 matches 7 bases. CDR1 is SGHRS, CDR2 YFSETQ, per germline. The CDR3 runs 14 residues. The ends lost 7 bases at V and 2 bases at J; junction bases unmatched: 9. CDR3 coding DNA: TGCGCCAGCTCGGAGGCGGGAGTCGCCTACGAGCAGTACTTC. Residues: CASSEAGVAYEQYF.

CDR3 in DNA: TGCGCCAGCAGCCAAGCTCTTGGGGGCGCGATTGAGACCCAGTACTTC. It encodes CASSQALGGAIETQYF. This sequence joins TRBV4-1 and TRBJ2-5; D is perhaps TRBD1 (6 bases). V dropped 1 base and J dropped 5 bases, with 17 bases sitting between them. The CDR3 spans 16 residues. Germline CDR1 MGHRA, CDR2 YSYEKL.

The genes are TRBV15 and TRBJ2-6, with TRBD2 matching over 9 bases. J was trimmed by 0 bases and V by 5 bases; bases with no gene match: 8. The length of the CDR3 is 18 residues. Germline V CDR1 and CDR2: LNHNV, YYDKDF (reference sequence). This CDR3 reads CATSERLAASSGANVLTF. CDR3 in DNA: TGTGCCACCAGCGAAAGACTAGCGGCAAGCTCTGGGGCCAACGTCCTGACTTTC.

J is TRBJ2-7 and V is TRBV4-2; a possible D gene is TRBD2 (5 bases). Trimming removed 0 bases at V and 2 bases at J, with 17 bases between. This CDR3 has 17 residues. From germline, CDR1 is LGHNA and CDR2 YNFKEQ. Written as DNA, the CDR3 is TGTGCCAGCAGCCAAGATCTATCTAGCTTCCTTCCCTACGAGCAGTACTTC. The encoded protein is CASSQDLSSFLPYEQYF.

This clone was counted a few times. CDR3 nucleotide sequence: TGTGCCAGCAGTGACTCGAGGCGGTCCTACGAGCAGTACTTC. Its protein is CASSDSRRSYEQYF. The V gene is TRBV6-4, the J gene TRBJ2-7; the D is unclear. CDR3 length: 14 residues. V was cut by 0 bases and J by 1 base, with 7 bases left in between. Germline V lookup: CDR1 MRHNA, CDR2 SNTAGT.

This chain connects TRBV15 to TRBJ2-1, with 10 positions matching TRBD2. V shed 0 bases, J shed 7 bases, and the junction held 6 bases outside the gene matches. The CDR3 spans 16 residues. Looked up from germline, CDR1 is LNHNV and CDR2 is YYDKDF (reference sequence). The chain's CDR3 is CATSRDWSGRENEQFF. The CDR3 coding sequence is TGTGCCACCAGCAGAGATTGGAGCGGGAGGGAAAATGAGCAGTTCTTC.